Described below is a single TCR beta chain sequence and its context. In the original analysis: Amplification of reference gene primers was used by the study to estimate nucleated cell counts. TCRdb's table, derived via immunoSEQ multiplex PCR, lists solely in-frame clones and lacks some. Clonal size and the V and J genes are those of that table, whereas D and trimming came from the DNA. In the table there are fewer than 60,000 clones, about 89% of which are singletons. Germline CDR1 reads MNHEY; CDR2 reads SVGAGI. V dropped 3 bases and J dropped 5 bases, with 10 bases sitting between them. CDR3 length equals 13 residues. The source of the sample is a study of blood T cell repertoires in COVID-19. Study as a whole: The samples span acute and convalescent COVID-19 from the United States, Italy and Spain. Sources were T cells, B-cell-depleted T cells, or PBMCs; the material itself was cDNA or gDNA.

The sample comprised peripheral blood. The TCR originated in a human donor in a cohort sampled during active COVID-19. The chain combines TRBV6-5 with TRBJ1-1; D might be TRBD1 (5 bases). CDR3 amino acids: CASSYGSGTEAFF. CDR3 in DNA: TGTGCCAGCAGTTATGGTTCAGGGACTGAAGCTTTCTTT.